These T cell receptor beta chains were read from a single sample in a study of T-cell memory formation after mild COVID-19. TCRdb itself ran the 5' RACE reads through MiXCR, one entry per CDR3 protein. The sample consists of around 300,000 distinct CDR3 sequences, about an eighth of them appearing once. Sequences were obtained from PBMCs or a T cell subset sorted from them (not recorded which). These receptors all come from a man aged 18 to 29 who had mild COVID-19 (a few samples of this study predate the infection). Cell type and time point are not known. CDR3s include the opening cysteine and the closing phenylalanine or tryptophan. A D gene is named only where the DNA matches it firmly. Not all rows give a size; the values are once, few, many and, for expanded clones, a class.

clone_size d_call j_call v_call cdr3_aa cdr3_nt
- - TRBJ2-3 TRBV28 CATDREGGTDTQYF TGTGCCACTGATAGGGAAGGCGGCACAGATACGCAGTATTTT
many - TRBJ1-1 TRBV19 CASSKAFF TGTGCCAGTAGTAAAGCTTTCTTT
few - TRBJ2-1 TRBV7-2 CASSPLVGGEGNEQFF TGTGCCAGCAGCCCCCTAGTGGGGGGCGAGGGGAATGAGCAGTTCTTC
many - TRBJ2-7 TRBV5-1 CASSSQGLGTYEQYF TGCGCCAGCAGCTCTCAGGGGTTAGGAACCTACGAGCAGTACTTC
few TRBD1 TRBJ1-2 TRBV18 CASSPGTAHGYTF TGTGCCAGCTCACCGGGGACAGCACATGGCTACACCTTC
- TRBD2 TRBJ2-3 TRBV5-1 CASFLGGFTDTQYF TGCGCCAGCTTTTTGGGGGGGTTCACAGATACGCAGTATTTT
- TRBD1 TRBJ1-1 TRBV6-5 CASSSRQGLSTEAFF TGTGCCAGCAGTTCCCGACAGGGTCTCAGCACTGAAGCTTTCTTT
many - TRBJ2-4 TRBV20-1 CSARITYGNIQYF TGCAGTGCTAGAATAACGTATGGAAACATTCAGTACTTC
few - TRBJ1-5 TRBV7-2 CASAPSKGQPQHF TGTGCCAGCGCCCCGAGTAAGGGTCAGCCCCAGCATTTT
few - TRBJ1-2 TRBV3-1 CASSQDWAGYGYTF TGTGCCAGCAGCCAAGATTGGGCAGGTTATGGCTACACCTTC
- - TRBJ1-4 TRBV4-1 CASSQAGLGKLFF TGCGCCAGCAGCCAAGCTGGGCTTGGAAAACTGTTTTTT
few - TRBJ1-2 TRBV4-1 CASNRAGGRKGYTF TGCGCCAGCAACCGGGCGGGAGGGAGGAAGGGCTACACCTTC
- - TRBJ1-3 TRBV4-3 CASSGTWGPGNTIYF TGCGCCAGCAGCGGGACTTGGGGACCTGGAAACACCATATATTTT
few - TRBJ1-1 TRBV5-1 CASSLGVTGGTEAFF TGCGCCAGCAGCTTGGGGGTGACAGGCGGCACTGAAGCTTTCTTT
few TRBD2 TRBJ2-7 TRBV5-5 CASSLGGLAGDSYEQYF TGTGCCAGCAGCCTCGGCGGCCTAGCGGGGGACTCCTACGAGCAGTACTTC
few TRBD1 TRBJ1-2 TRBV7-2 CASSRGGQAYGYTF TGTGCCAGCAGCCGAGGGGGACAGGCCTATGGCTACACCTTC
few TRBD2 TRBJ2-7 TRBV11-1 CASSTQRLASVYEQYF TGTGCCAGCAGCACTCAAAGACTAGCGTCCGTCTACGAGCAGTACTTC
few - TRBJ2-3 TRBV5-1 CASTPRGIAPLADTQYF TGCGCCAGCACCCCACGAGGAATAGCCCCATTGGCAGATACGCAGTATTTT
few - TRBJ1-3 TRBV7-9 CASSLVPSRGYTIYF TGTGCCAGCAGCTTAGTCCCCTCCCGCGGTTACACCATATATTTT
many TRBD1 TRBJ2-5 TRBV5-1 CASSSGQGSQETQYF TGCGCCAGCAGCAGCGGACAGGGTAGCCAAGAGACCCAGTACTTC
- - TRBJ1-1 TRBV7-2 CASSLFPPEAFF TGTGCCAGCAGCTTATTCCCCCCTGAAGCTTTCTTT
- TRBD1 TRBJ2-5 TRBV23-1 CASSNPNSTGGRFTKTQYF TGCGCCAGCAGTAATCCCAACTCCACAGGGGGCCGCTTCACGAAGACCCAGTACTTC
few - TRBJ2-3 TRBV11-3 CASSARDTYTDTQYF TGTGCCAGCAGCGCCCGGGACACATACACAGATACGCAGTATTTT
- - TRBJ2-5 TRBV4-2 CASSQDSTLFTETQYF TGTGCCAGCAGCCAAGACTCCACCTTGTTTACTGAGACCCAGTACTTC
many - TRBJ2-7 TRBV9 CASSLLGSSYEQYF TGTGCCAGCAGTCTCCTTGGGTCGTCCTACGAGCAGTACTTC
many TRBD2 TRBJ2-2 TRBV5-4 CASSSSGGATGELFF TGTGCCAGCAGCTCGAGCGGGGGGGCCACCGGGGAGCTGTTTTTT
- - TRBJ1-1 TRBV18 CASSPRATPEGTEAFF TGTGCCAGCTCACCACGCGCCACCCCCGAGGGCACTGAAGCTTTCTTT
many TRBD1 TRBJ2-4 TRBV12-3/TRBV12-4 CASKAPTGGNAKNIQYF TGTGCCAGCAAGGCCCCCACAGGGGGTAACGCCAAAAACATTCAGTACTTC
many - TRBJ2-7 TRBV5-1 CASSLEGVEGHEQYF TGCGCCAGCAGCTTGGAGGGGGTAGAGGGCCACGAGCAGTACTTC
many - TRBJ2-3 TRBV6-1 CASSERGQTDTQYF TGTGCCAGCAGTGAACGGGGGCAAACAGATACGCAGTATTTT
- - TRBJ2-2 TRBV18 CASSRAGPDTGELFF TGTGCCAGCTCCCGCGCCGGGCCAGACACCGGGGAGCTGTTTTTT
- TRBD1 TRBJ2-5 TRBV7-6 CASSLAGQGFGETQYF TGTGCCAGCAGCTTAGCGGGACAGGGGTTTGGAGAGACCCAGTACTTC
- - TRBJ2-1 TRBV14 CASSPTRYEQFF TGTGCCAGCAGCCCCACTAGATATGAGCAGTTCTTC
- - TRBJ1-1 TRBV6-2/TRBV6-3 CASSAGPIAFF TGTGCCAGCTCCGCGGGGCCGATAGCTTTCTTT
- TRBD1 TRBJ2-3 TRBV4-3 CASSLEGTADTQYF TGCGCCAGCAGCCTCGAGGGGACAGCAGATACGCAGTATTTT
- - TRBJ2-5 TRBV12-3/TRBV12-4 CASSFGLGEETQYF TGTGCCAGCAGTTTCGGGCTAGGAGAAGAGACCCAGTACTTC
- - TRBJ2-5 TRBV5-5 CASSLISGIPETQYF TGTGCCAGCAGCTTGATCTCAGGTATTCCGGAGACCCAGTACTTC
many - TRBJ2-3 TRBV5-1 CASSLMSGDQTDTQYF TGCGCCAGCAGCTTGATGTCAGGGGATCAGACAGATACGCAGTATTTT
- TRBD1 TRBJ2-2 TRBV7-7 CASSSGGLELFF TGTGCTAGCAGCTCAGGGGGTTTGGAGCTGTTTTTT
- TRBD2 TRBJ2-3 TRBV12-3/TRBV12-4 CASSPSGARGAQDTQYF TGTGCCAGCAGTCCCTCGGGTGCGCGGGGGGCCCAAGATACGCAGTATTTT
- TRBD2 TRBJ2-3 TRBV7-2 CASSPRGASGVRDTQYF TGTGCCAGCAGCCCTCGAGGGGCCAGCGGGGTCAGAGATACGCAGTATTTT
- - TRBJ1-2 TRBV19 CASSAEIYGYGYTF TGTGCCAGTAGCGCTGAGATATACGGATATGGCTACACCTTC
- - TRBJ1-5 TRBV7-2 CASSPLRGEQPQHF TGTGCCAGCAGCCCACTAAGGGGAGAGCAGCCCCAGCATTTT
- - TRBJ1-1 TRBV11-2 CASSLAKYRDRNTEAFF TGTGCCAGCAGCTTAGCGAAATACAGGGATCGGAACACTGAAGCTTTCTTT
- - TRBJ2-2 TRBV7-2 CASSFFPRHTNTGELFF TGTGCCAGCAGCTTCTTCCCAAGACATACGAACACCGGGGAGCTGTTTTTT
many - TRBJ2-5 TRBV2 CASSEEWYPVVYF TGTGCCAGCAGTGAAGAGTGGTACCCGGTCGTATACTTC
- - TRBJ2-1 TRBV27 CASSSLGGGTYIEQFF TGTGCCAGCAGTTCTCTAGGCGGGGGCACTTATATCGAGCAGTTCTTC
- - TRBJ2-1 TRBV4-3 CASSQHLGAGDYNEQFF TGCGCCAGCAGCCAACACCTGGGGGCGGGGGACTACAATGAGCAGTTCTTC
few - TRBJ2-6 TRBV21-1 CASSKGRKARSGANVLTF TGTGCCAGCAGCAAAGGACGGAAGGCGCGCTCTGGGGCCAACGTCCTGACTTTC
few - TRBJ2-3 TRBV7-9 CASSWREPDTQYF TGTGCCAGCAGCTGGAGGGAGCCAGATACGCAGTATTTT
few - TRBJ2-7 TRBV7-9 CASDEWDNAYEQYF TGTGCCAGCGATGAATGGGACAACGCCTACGAGCAGTACTTC
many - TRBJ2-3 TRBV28 CASSTPSPRTQYF TGTGCCAGCAGTACCCCCAGTCCAAGGACGCAGTATTTT
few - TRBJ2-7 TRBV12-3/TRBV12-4 CASSRDGGYEQYF TGTGCCAGCAGTCGGGACGGGGGTTACGAGCAGTACTTC
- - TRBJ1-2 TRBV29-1 CSVEDRQENYGYTF TGCAGCGTTGAAGATAGGCAGGAAAACTATGGCTACACCTTC
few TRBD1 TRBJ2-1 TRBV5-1 CASSLPGQTISYNEQFF TGCGCCAGCAGCTTGCCGGGACAGACTATCTCCTACAATGAGCAGTTCTTC